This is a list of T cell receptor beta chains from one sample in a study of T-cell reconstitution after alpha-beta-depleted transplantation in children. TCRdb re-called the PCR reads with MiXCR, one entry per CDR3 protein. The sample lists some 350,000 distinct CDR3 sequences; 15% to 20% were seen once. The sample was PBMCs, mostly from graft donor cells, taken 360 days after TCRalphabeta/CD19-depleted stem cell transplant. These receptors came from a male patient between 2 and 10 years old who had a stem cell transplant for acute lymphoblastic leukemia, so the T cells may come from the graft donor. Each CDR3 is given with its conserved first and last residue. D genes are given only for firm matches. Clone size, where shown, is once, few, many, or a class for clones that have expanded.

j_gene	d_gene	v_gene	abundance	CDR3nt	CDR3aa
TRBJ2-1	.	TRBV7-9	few	TGTGCCAGCAGCTCCCTCTCAAGGAATGAGCAGTTCTTC	CASSSLSRNEQFF
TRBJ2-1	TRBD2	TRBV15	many	TGTGCCACCCAAATAGCGGGAGATGAGCAGTTCTTC	CATQIAGDEQFF
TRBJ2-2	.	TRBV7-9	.	TGTGCCAGCAGCTTGGGGTACACCATAGAGCTGTTTTTT	CASSLGYTIELFF
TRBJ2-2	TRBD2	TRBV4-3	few	TGCGCCAGCAGCCAAGCGAGGAGCGAGCGGGAGGACACCGGGGAGCTGTTTTTT	CASSQARSEREDTGELFF
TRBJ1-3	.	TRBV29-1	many	TGCAGCGTTGAAGGGGGGGTCTTAGGAAACACCATATATTTT	CSVEGGVLGNTIYF
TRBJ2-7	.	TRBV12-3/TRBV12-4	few	TGTGCCAGCAGTTCAACACATCGGGATATCTACGAGCAGTACTTC	CASSSTHRDIYEQYF
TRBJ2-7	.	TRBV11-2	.	TGTGCCAGCAGCCTCAACACTAGGGGGTTATACGAGCAGTACTTC	CASSLNTRGLYEQYF
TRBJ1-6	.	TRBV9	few	TGTGCCAGCAGCGTCGACAGCAAATATAATTCACCCCTCCACTTT	CASSVDSKYNSPLHF
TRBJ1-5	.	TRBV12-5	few	TGTGCTAGTGGTTTTACGCCGAGGCAGGGCCTAAATCAGCCCCAGCATTTT	CASGFTPRQGLNQPQHF
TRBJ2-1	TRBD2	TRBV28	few	TGTGCCAGCAGTTCGACTAGCGGGAGAACCTACAATGAGCAGTTCTTC	CASSSTSGRTYNEQFF
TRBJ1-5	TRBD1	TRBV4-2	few	TGTGCCAGCAGCCACCAGGGACAGGACAATCAGCCCCAGCATTTT	CASSHQGQDNQPQHF
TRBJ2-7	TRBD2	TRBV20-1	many	TGCAGTGCTACCCCCGGGAGGGTTGACGAGCAGTACTTC	CSATPGRVDEQYF
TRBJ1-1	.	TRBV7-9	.	TGTGCCAGCAGCTTAGCGAGGGGCCGGAACACTGAAGCTTTCTTT	CASSLARGRNTEAFF
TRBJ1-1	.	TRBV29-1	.	TGCAGCGTTGGAGCTGGGACACTGAACACTGAAGCTTTCTTT	CSVGAGTLNTEAFF
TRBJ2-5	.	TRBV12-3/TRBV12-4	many	TGTGCCAGCAGCCTAGAAGGGGTGAACCAAGAGACCCAGTACTTC	CASSLEGVNQETQYF
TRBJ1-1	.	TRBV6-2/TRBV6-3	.	TGTGCCAGCAGTCTCATCGGACCGTCCGAAGAAGCTTTCTTT	CASSLIGPSEEAFF